Presented here are 9 T cell receptor beta chains from one specimen sequenced in a study of CD8 T cells in ankylosing spondylitis. TCRdb fed the 5' RACE reads into MiXCR, producing one record per CDR3 protein. The data contain about 140,000 distinct CDR3 sequences, roughly 8.3% of them singletons. Sequencing was done on a sample of synovial fluid, either unsorted or a sorted T cell fraction (not recorded which). The receptor source for this set is a male donor with ankylosing spondylitis.

Many counts were recorded for this clonotype. V is TRBV5-1 and J is TRBJ1-1, with a weak D call TRBD1 (5 bases). This CDR3 comprises 13 residues. Looked up from germline, CDR1 is SGHRS and CDR2 is YFSETQ. Trimming removed 7 bases from V and 6 bases from J, with 16 bases in between. Here the CDR3 reads CASWDFQGSEAFF. Written as DNA, the CDR3 is TGCGCCAGCTGGGACTTTCAGGGCTCTGAAGCTTTCTTT.

This clonotype was detected many times. The rearrangement joins TRBV29-1 to TRBJ2-5; 8 nucleotides match TRBD2. V lost 8 bases to trimming and J lost 7 bases; unmatched junction nucleotides: 21. The germline CDR1 and CDR2 sequences are SQVTM and ANQGSEA. The CDR3 is 16 amino acids. The CDR3 DNA reads TGCAGCACCCTAGATGGCGGGACCTCCCTAGCGGGGACCCAGTACTTC. It codes for CSTLDGGTSLAGTQYF.

Ten or more counts support this clonotype. The chain is built from TRBV25-1 and TRBJ2-7; 10 positions agree with TRBD1. The CDR3 runs to 15 residues. V shed 2 bases and J 3 bases; nucleotides not matched to a gene: 4. Per germline, CDR1 MGHDK and CDR2 SYGVNS. CDR3 loop: CASSEEDRGFYEQYF. CDR3 nucleotide sequence: TGTGCCAGCAGTGAAGAGGACAGGGGGTTCTACGAGCAGTACTTC.

This clonotype was found many times. Here the CDR3 DNA reads TGTGCCACCAGCAGCAGGCATTCGAATACGCAGTATTTT. This codes for CATSSRHSNTQYF. The chain joins TRBV15 to TRBJ2-3; no reliable D call. The CDR3 has 13 residues. V was trimmed by 3 bases and J by 7 bases, leaving 11 bases between them. Germline loops: CDR1 LNHNV, CDR2 YYDKDF (reference sequence). Supplemented by reference TRBV15 and TRBJ2-3, the full variable domain reads DAMVIQNPRYQVTQFGKPVTLSCSQTLNHNVMYWYQQKSSQAPKLLFHYYDKDFNNEADTPDNFQSRRPNTSFCFLDIRSPGLGDTAMYLCATSSRHSNTQYFGPGTRLTVL.

This clonotype has just a few counts. The rearrangement uses TRBV27 and TRBJ2-2; D tentatively reads TRBD1 or TRBD2 (6 bases each). Germline lookup yields CDR1 MNHEY and CDR2 SMNVEV (reference sequence). V dropped 6 bases and J dropped 0 bases, with 17 bases sitting between them. The CDR3 consists of 17 residues. The CDR3 reads CASRAFRGDANTGELFF. CDR3 nucleotides: TGTGCCAGCAGGGCTTTTAGGGGGGATGCGAACACCGGGGAGCTGTTTTTT.

This clonotype was recorded many times. The chain employs TRBV27 and TRBJ2-7, with 8 bases identical to TRBD1. J lost 2 bases, V lost 2 bases, and 11 bases had no gene match. The CDR3 has 17 amino acids. Germline assignment: CDR1 MNHEY and CDR2 SMNVEV (reference sequence). CDR3 sequence reads: CASSLRDRPDETYEQYF. The CDR3 DNA is TGTGCCAGCAGTTTACGGGACAGGCCAGATGAGACCTACGAGCAGTACTTC.

The J gene is TRBJ1-1, the V gene TRBV7-2, with TRBD1 as a possible D gene (5 bases). The CDR3 runs to 15 residues. The ends were cut back, 5 bases at V and 4 bases at J, with 17 bases in the middle. Germline CDR1 reads SGHTA; CDR2 reads FQGNSA. CDR3 sequence: CASSAEGLPITEAFF. CDR3 DNA sequence: TGTGCCAGCAGCGCCGAGGGACTGCCGATCACTGAAGCTTTCTTT.

This clonotype came up a few times. V gene TRBV30 combines with J gene TRBJ1-1; D gene uncertain. The V gene lost 8 bases and the J gene lost 5 bases, with 18 bases spanning the gap. Germline V gives CDR1 GTSNPN, CDR2 SVGIG (reference sequence). This CDR3 region has 13 residues. The CDR3 protein is CAHQPPEYTEAFF. The CDR3 region has the DNA TGTGCCCATCAACCCCCCGAGTATACTGAAGCTTTCTTT.

This clonotype was found many times. This chain connects TRBV7-2 to TRBJ1-1; TRBD1 matches at 9 bases. V lost 1 base, J lost 1 base, and 4 bases stayed unmatched. The CDR3 extends over 16 amino acids. In germline, CDR1 is SGHTA, CDR2 FQGNSA. The CDR3 DNA reads as TGTGCCAGCAGCTTAGTCCCGGGACAGGGGAACACTGAAGCTTTCTTT. The encoded protein is CASSLVPGQGNTEAFF.